Sequencing of this T cell receptor beta chain was carried out in a study of CD8 T cells in ankylosing spondylitis. In TCRdb, the 5' RACE reads were re-called with MiXCR into one record per CDR3 protein. The data hold 200,000 to 250,000 distinct CDR3 sequences, with roughly 25% observed a single time. Findings and caveats of the study: Earlier literature documents some of the motif variants in reactive arthritis synovial fluid and blood.

CDR1 is SQVTM and CDR2 is ANQGSEA in the germline V gene. Trimming cost V 4 bases and J 4 bases, with 10 bases left between them. The CDR3 is 13 residues long. A note on this clonotype: Its antigen is not identified.

The source of this sequence is a male donor with ankylosing spondylitis or in good health (not recorded which). V is TRBV29-1 and J is TRBJ2-2, with TRBD1 as a possible D gene (6 bases). The sample was blood, either unsorted or a sorted T cell fraction (not recorded which). CDR3 loop: CSVGTGSTGELFF. The CDR3 DNA reads TGCAGCGTTGGTACAGGGTCCACCGGGGAGCTGTTTTTT.